These T cell receptor beta chains were read from a single sample in a study of T cells after yellow fever vaccination. Using its own MiXCR run on the 5' RACE reads, TCRdb lists one record per CDR3 protein. The table has about 320,000 distinct CDR3 sequences, over 3.5% seen once. The source material was PBMCs, sampled 15 days after the yellow fever booster vaccination. These receptors all stem from a man in his late teens or twenties who received the YFV17D yellow fever vaccine. Each CDR3 is given with its conserved first and last residue.

V	CDR3
TRBV7-9	CASSRAPEQFF
TRBV5-1	CASSPGLAGAFGETQYF
TRBV20-1	CSAPQLAAGDYEQYF
TRBV7-3	CASSPNPTSFYGYTF
TRBV25-1	CASSEWSRESSGELFF
TRBV20-1	CSARGLAGGFHTDTQYF
TRBV6-5	CASSRWTSGTDTQYF
TRBV5-1	CAIYRESTDTQYF
TRBV20-1	CSARDLNGGTDTQYF
TRBV29-1	CSVEGDRVPGYTF
TRBV28	CASQGGKSTDTQYF
TRBV12-3/TRBV12-4	CASSKSGYEQYF
TRBV7-2	CASSSRAGGDTGELFF
TRBV4-3	CASSHGQGNTGELFF
TRBV7-9	CASSLARGSDNEQFF
TRBV7-9	CASSSSAFSSYEQYF
TRBV12-3/TRBV12-4	CASSPRMGFNSPLHF
TRBV7-9	CASSPRERGGRRETQYF
TRBV4-3	CASSHSGPGPEKLFF
TRBV20-1	CSARDLTLVWNEQFF
TRBV7-9	CASSDPGQQETQYF
TRBV7-6	CASSLQQGRNSPLHF
TRBV7-9	CASRSIGFSPLHF
TRBV7-9	CASSRWTGILETQYF
TRBV10-2	CASSGLAGGITETQYF
TRBV5-1	CASSRQGWDNEQFF
TRBV7-6	CASSGLAGEQYF
TRBV30	CAWSVHLGNYGYTF
TRBV7-9	CASSPWTSGGGGETQYF
TRBV11-2	CASSQLNRGTATDTQYF
TRBV6-6	CASSYVGAGGQETQYF
TRBV7-3	CASSLSRNTGELFF
TRBV4-3	CASSQEAISVGYTF
TRBV12-3/TRBV12-4	CASSRRAPETQYF
TRBV28	CASSSLATDTQYF
TRBV12-3/TRBV12-4	CASRGGRGYTF
TRBV6-5	CASSYTRQVPYEQYF
TRBV7-2	CASSLGKGYGYTF
TRBV27	CASSLLQSVSTDTQYF
TRBV5-1	CASSLGISGANVLTF
TRBV7-9	CASSRGLGAQETQYF
TRBV11-2	CASSSLRPPTGELFF
TRBV7-9	CASSSADRGLEQYF
TRBV5-1	CASSDSPGTEAFF
TRBV12-3/TRBV12-4	CASSLDSLMNTEAFF
TRBV7-2	CASSFKRGNTDTQYF
TRBV12-3/TRBV12-4	CASTSFGELFF